This T cell receptor beta chain was documented in a study of blood T cell repertoires in COVID-19. Individuals aged about 18 to 100 years were recruited from 24 US areas. Membership in each cohort depended on participant-reported clinical history. Either two negative PCRs, clearance, or symptom resolution qualified Cohort 3 donors as recovered. Original data processing: Reference gene primer amplification gave nucleated cell count estimates. The repertoire was sequenced with immunoSEQ multiplex PCR; TCRdb's copy has only in-frame clones and lacks some. V, J and clone size are taken as reported in that table, and D and trimming were inferred from the DNA itself. The repertoire holds about 370,000 clones, 80% to 90% seen once, with less than 1.2% in the top ten. The CDR3 runs to 17 residues. V was cut by 1 base and J by 3 bases, with 15 bases left in between.

The sequence derives from a man aged 18 to 35 who had recovered from COVID-19. The rearrangement links TRBV23-1 to TRBJ1-4, with D uncertain. TRBV23-1 has ORF status, its function being uncertain. Material for sequencing was PBMCs or T cells enriched from blood (not recorded which). The CDR3 spells CASSQCRMALSNEKLFF. Written as DNA, the CDR3 is TGCGCCAGCAGTCAATGTCGTATGGCCCTTTCTAATGAAAAACTGTTTTTT.